Described below is a single T cell receptor (beta chain) sequence and its context. Antigen unknown. This entry comes from a study of PD-1 blockade in classical Hodgkin lymphoma. Germline assignment: CDR1 LNHDA and CDR2 SQIVND (reference sequence). V lost 5 bases and J 2 bases, leaving 19 bases between the germline ends. This CDR3 spans 16 amino acids. With no exception, relapse followed autologous stem cell transplantation in all patients, and brentuximab vedotin exposure varied. Purified CD4+ T cells were obtained from thawed PBMCs through magnetic negative selection. The best responses consisted of complete response, partial response or progressive disease. Using immunoSEQ multiplex PCR, the repertoire was profiled, and TCRdb retains in-frame clones only, with some absent. The table records 25,000 to 30,000 clones, about 80% of them present only once. Study conclusions and caveats: The causes of the repertoire differences, possibly disease activity or prior therapy, remain undefined. The study found that TCR diversity rose significantly by C4D1 in CD4+ but not CD8+ cells.

Here the sequenced sample was CD4+ T cells from blood, taken at baseline. V and J are TRBV19 and TRBJ2-7, with D tentatively TRBD2 (5 bases). The sequence was collected from a human donor with classical Hodgkin lymphoma. Written as DNA, the CDR3 is TGTGCCAGTAGTGAGCAAGCAGTCGTGAGGGCCTACGAGCAGTACTTC. Translated: CASSEQAVVRAYEQYF.